Included here is one T cell receptor (beta chain) sequence, with context. Its cognate antigen is unknown. The sample belongs to a study of tumor-infiltrating lymphocytes in primary liver carcinoma. Study findings and constraints: Since the samples were bulk and unsorted, the CD4+ and CD8+ repertoires were not compared.

This CDR3 is built from 19 residues. Germline V CDR1 and CDR2: SGDLS, YYNGEE. V shed 4 bases, J shed 2 bases, and the junction held 14 bases outside the gene matches. Alongside blood RNA obtained from unsorted whole blood, germline DNA was also extracted. Production of TCR beta cDNA used roughly 0.55 ug total RNA together with a constant-region primer. Slightly modified ARM-PCR, run as three nested multiplex PCR rounds, produced the TCR beta libraries. Investigators reported that the first two PCR rounds, at roughly 10 cycles each, used TRBV1-TRBV30 forward primers with a C-beta reverse primer. TCRdb re-called the multiplex PCR reads through MiXCR, storing one row per CDR3 protein. The table includes about 320,000 distinct CDR3 sequences, around three fifths detected once.

Sequencing was done on a sample of peripheral blood. The clonotype comes from a man aged 35 to 55 with primary liver carcinoma and hepatitis B virus infection. The gene calls are TRBV9 and TRBJ2-2; 10 bases match TRBD2. The CDR3 sequence is CASSQRTSGYTTNTGELFF. The CDR3 DNA reads as TGTGCCAGCAGCCAAAGGACTAGCGGTTATACCACAAACACCGGGGAGCTGTTTTTT.